This T cell receptor beta chain was sequenced during a study of blood T cells in healthy people across ages. Study results and limitations: Naive CD4+ cells and diversity were both higher in long-lived donors than in aged donors. PBMCs went unsorted, and a conclusive naive versus antigen-experienced comparison was therefore prevented.

Trimming removed 5 bases from V and 8 bases from J, with 10 bases in between. This CDR3 spans 11 amino acids. Germline values: CDR1 SGDLS, CDR2 YYNGEE. As to this clonotype: Antigen: not known.

Total RNA was extracted at no less than 5.5 micrograms per sample. A second 7 to 11 cycle PCR used barcoded and J-beta primers. A template-switch adaptor containing 12 random nucleotides labeled each cDNA molecule. TCRdb reprocessed the 5' RACE reads with MiXCR, giving one entry per CDR3 protein. The data hold 1.5 million to 2 million distinct CDR3 sequences, with about 50% observed a single time. The sequencing sample was made of blood. This sequence was found in a woman between 40 and 50 years old in good health. The chain recombines TRBV9 with TRBJ1-2; D remains unclear. The CDR3 DNA reads TGTGCCAGCAGAAGGGCGGAAGGCTACACCTTC. This gives the protein CASRRAEGYTF.